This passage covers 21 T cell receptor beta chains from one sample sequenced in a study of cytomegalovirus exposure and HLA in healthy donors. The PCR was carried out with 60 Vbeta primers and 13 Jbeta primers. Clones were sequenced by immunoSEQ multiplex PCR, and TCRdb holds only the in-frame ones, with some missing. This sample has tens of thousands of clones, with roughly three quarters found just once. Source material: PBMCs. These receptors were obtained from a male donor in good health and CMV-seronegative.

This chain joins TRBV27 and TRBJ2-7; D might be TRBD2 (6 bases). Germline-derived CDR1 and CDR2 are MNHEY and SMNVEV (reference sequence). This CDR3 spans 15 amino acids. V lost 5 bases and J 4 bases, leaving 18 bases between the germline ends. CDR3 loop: CASSQHGGHGYEQYF. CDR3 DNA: TGTGCCAGCAGTCAACACGGGGGTCATGGGTACGAGCAGTACTTC.

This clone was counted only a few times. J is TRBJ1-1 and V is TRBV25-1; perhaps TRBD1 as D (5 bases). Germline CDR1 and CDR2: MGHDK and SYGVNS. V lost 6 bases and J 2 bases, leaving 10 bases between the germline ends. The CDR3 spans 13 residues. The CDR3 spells CASRMTANTEAFF. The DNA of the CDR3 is TGTGCCAGCAGAATGACAGCTAACACTGAAGCTTTCTTT.

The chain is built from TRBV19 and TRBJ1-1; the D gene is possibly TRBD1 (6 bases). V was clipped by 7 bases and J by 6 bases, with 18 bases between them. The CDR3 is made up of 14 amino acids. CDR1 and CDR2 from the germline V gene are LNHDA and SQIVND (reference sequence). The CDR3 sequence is CASTNDRLLPEAFF. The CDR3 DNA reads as TGTGCCAGTACCAACGACAGGCTACTACCTGAAGCTTTCTTT.

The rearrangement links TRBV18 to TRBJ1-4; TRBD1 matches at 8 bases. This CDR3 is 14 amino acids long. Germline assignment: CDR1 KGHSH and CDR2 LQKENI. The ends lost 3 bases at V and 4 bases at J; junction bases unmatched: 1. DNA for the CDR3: TGTGCCAGCTCACCGGGACAGGATAATGAAAAACTGTTTTTT. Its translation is CASSPGQDNEKLFF.

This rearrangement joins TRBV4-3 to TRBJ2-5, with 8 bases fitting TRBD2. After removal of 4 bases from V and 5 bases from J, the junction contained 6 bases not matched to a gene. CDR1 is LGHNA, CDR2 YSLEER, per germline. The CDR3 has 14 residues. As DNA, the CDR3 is TGCGCCAGCAGCCCCGGGGGGGCCGGGGAGACCCAGTACTTC. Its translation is CASSPGGAGETQYF.

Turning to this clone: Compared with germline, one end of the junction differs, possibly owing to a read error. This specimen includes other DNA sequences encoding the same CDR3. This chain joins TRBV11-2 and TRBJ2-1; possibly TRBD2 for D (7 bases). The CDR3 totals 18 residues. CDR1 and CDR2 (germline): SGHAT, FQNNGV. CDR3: CASSLVFGGGGSYNEQFF. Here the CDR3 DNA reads TGTGCCAGTAGCTTAGTATTTGGGGGCGGGGGCTCCTACAATGAGCAGTTCTTC.

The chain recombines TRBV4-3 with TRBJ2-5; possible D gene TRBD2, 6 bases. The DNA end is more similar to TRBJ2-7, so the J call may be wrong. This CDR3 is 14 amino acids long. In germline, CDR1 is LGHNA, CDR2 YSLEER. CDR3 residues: CASSQEGLGAEQYF. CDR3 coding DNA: TGCGCCAGCAGCCAGGAGGGGCTAGGCGCCGAGCAGTACTTC.

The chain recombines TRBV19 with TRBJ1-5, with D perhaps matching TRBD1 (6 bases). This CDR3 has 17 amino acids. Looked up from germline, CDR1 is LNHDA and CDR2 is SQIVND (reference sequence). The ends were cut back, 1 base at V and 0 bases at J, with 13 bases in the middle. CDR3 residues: CASSIVPGQRSNQPQHF. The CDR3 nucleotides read TGTGCCAGTAGTATAGTACCCGGACAGCGTAGCAATCAGCCCCAGCATTTT.

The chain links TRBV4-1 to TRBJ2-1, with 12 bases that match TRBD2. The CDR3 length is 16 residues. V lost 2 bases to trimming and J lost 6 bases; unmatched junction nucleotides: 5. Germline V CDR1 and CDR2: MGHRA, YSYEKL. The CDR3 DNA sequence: TGCGCCAGCAGCCAACCACTAGCGGGGGGAGGCAATGAGCAGTTCTTC. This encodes CASSQPLAGGGNEQFF.

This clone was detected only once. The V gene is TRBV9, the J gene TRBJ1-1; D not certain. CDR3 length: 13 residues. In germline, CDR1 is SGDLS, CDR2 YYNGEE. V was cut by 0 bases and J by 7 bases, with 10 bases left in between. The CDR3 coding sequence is TGTGCCAGCAGCGTAGCGGCGGCCCGTGAAGCTTTCTTT. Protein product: CASSVAAAREAFF. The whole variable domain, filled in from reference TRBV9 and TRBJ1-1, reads DSGVTQTPKHLITATGQRVTLRCSPRSGDLSVYWYQQSLDQGLQFLIQYYNGEERAKGNILERFSAQQFPDLHSELNLSSLELGDSALYFCASSVAAAREAFFGQGTRLTVV.

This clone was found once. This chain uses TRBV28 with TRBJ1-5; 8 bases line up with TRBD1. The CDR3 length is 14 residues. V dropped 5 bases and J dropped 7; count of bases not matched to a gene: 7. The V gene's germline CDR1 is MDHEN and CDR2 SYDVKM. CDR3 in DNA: TGTGCCAGCAGTACCCCTGGACAGGGCCAGCCCCAGCATTTT. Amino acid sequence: CASSTPGQGQPQHF.

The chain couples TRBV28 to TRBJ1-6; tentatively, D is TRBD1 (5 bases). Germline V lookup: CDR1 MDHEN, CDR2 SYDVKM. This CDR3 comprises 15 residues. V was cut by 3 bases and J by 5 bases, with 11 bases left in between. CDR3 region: CASSLGGADNSPLHF. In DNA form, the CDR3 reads TGTGCCAGCAGTTTGGGAGGGGCCGATAATTCACCCCTCCACTTT.

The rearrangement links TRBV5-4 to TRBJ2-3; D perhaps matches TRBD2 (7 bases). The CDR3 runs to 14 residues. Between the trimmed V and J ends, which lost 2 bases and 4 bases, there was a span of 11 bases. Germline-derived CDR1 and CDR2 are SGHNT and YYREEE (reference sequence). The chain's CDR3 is CASSFEGGADTQYF. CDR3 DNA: TGTGCCAGCAGCTTTGAGGGGGGGGCAGATACGCAGTATTTT.

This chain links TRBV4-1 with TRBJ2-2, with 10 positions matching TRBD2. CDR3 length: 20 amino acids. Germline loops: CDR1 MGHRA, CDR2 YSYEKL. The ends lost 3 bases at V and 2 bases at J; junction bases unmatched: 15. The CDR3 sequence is CASSHPNRVASGSNTGELFF. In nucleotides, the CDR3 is TGCGCCAGCAGCCACCCCAACAGGGTGGCTAGCGGGAGTAACACCGGGGAGCTGTTTTTT.

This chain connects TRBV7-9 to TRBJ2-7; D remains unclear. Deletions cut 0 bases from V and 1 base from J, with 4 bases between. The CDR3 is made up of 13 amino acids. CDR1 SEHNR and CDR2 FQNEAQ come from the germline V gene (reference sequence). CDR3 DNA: TGTGCCAGCAGCTTAGCGCTATCCTACGAGCAGTACTTC. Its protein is CASSLALSYEQYF.

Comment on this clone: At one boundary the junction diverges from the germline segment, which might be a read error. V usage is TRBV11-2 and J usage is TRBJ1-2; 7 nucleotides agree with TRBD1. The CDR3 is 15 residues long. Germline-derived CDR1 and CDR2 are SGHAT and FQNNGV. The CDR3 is CASSLTGPHNYGYAF. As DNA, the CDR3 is TGTGCCAGCAGCCTGACAGGGCCCCACAACTATGGCTACGCCTTC.

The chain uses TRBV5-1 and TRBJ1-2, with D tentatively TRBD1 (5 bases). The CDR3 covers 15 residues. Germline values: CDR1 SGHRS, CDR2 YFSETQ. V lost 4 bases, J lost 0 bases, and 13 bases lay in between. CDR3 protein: CASSQDTLANYGYTF. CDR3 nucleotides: TGCGCCAGCAGCCAGGACACCTTAGCTAACTATGGCTACACCTTC.

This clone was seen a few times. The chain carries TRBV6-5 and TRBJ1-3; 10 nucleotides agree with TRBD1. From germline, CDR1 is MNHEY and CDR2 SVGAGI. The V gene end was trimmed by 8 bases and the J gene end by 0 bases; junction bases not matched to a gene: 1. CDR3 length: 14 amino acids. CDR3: CASGTGASGNTIYF. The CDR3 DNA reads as TGTGCCAGCGGGACAGGGGCCTCTGGAAACACCATATATTTT.

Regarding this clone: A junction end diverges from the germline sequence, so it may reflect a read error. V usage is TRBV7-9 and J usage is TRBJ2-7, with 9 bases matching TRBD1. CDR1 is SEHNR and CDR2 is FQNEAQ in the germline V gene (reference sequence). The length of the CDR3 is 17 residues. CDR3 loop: CSSSSGPRGQGSYEQYF. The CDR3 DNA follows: TGTTCCAGCAGCTCGGGGCCTCGGGGACAGGGATCCTACGAGCAGTACTTC.

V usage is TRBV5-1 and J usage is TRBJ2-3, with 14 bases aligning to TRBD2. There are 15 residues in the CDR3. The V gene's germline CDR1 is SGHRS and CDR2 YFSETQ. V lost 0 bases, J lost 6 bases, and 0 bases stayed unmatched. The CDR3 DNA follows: TGCGCCAGCAGCTTGGGACTAGCGGGGGGGGATACGCAGTATTTT. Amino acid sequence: CASSLGLAGGDTQYF.

Here the CDR3 reads CSVGLVTRGTQYF. In DNA form, the CDR3 reads TGCAGCGTTGGTCTGGTCACTCGGGGGACCCAGTACTTC. This chain joins TRBV29-1 and TRBJ2-5; a weak D match, TRBD2 (5 bases). Trimming took 4 bases from V and 7 from J, leaving 16 bases between them. The CDR3 spans 13 residues. Germline lookup yields CDR1 SQVTM and CDR2 ANQGSEA.